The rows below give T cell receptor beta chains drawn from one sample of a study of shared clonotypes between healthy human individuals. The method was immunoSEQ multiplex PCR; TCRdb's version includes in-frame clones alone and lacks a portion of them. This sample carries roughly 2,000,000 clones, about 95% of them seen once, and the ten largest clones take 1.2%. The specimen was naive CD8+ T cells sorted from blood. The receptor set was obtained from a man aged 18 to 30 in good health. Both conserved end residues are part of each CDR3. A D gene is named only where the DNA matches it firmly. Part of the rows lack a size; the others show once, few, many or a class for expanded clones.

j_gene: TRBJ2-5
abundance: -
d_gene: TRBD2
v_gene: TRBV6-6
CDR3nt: TGTGCCAGCAGTGACCCACGGGGGGGGCAAGAGACCCAGTACTTC
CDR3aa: CASSDPRGGQETQYF

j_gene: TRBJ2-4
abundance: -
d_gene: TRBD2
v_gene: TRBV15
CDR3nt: TGTGCCACCAGCGAGTGGGGGGGTGCGAACATTCAGTACTTC
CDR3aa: CATSEWGGANIQYF

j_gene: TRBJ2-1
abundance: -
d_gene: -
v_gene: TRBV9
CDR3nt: TGTGCCAGCAGCGCCACTCCCTCTCACGGATACAATGAGCAGTTCTTC
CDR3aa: CASSATPSHGYNEQFF

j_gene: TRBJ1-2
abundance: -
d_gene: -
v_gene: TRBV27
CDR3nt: TGTGCCAGCAGTTTACAGGGAAACTATGGCTACACCTTC
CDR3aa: CASSLQGNYGYTF

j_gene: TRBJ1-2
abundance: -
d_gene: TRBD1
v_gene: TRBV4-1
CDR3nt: TGCGCCAGCAGCCTGGTGCAGGGGGCGCTGGGCAGCTATGGCTACACCTTC
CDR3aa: CASSLVQGALGSYGYTF

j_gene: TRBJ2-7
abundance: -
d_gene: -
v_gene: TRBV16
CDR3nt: TGTGCCAGCAGCCAATTTCAGAGAGTCTACGAGCAGTACTTC
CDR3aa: CASSQFQRVYEQYF

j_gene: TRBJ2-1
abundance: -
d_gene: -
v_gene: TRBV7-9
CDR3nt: TGTGCCAGCAGCTTTGGGTCGGTCCGCTCCTACAATGAGCAGTTCTTC
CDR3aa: CASSFGSVRSYNEQFF

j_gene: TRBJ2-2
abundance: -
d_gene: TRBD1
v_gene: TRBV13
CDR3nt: TGTGCCAGCAGCTTAGGACAGGGGGCCGGCGGGGAGCTGTTTTTT
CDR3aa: CASSLGQGAGGELFF

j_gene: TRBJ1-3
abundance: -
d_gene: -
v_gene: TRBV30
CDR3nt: TGTGCCTGGGAGGGGTTAAGCTCTGGAAACACCATATATTTT
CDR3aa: CAWEGLSSGNTIYF

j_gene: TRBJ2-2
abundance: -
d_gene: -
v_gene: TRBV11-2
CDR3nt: TGTGCCAGCAGCTTAGATCTCCCTCTTGCGGGGGCCGTGAACACCGGGGAGCTGTTTTTT
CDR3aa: CASSLDLPLAGAVNTGELFF

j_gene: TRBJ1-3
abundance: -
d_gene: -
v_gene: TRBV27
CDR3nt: TGTGCCAGCAGTTTTTCGAGCTCTGGAAACACCATATATTTT
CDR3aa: CASSFSSSGNTIYF

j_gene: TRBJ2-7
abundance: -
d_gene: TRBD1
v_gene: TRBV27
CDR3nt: TGTGCCAGCAGTTTAAGCCCTGGGACAGGTCTCTCCTACGAGCAGTACTTC
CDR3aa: CASSLSPGTGLSYEQYF

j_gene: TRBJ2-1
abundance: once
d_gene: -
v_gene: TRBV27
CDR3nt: TGTGCCAGCAGTTTAGGGTACGGAAGGCAGTTCTTC
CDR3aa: CASSLGYGRQFF

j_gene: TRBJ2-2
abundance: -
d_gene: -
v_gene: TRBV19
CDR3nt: TGTGCCAGTCGGGGCTTCCTCGGGGAGCTGTTTTTT
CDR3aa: CASRGFLGELFF

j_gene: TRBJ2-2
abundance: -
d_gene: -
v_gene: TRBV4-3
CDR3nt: TGCGCCAGCAGCCCAGCTGGACTAACCGGGGAGCTGTTTTTT
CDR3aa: CASSPAGLTGELFF

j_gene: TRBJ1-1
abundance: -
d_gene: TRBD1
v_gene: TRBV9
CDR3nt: TGTGCCAGCAGCCCGGGACAGGGGCCATTGAACACTGAAGCTTTCTTT
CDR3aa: CASSPGQGPLNTEAFF

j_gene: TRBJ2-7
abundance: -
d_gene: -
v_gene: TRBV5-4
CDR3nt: TGTGCCAGCAGCTTGGGGCTCTTCTACGAGCAGTACTTC
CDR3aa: CASSLGLFYEQYF

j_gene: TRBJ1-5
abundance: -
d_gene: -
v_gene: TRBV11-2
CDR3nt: TGTGCCAGCAGCTCCTCCCGTGAGCTCCAGCATTTT
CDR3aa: CASSSSRELQHF

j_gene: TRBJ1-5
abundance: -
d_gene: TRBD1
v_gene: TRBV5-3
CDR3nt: TGTGCCAGAAGATTTCCGGGACAGGGGGAAGAGAATCAGCCCCAGCATTTT
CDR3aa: CARRFPGQGEENQPQHF

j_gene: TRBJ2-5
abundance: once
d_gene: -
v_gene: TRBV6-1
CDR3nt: TGTGCCAGCAGTGCGGACGTACCCGTCTTAGGGGAGACCCAGTACTTC
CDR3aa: CASSADVPVLGETQYF

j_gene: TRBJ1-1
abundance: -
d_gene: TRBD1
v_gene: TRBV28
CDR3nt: TGTGCCAGCAGACCGGACAGGGGGACTGAAGCTTTCTTT
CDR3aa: CASRPDRGTEAFF

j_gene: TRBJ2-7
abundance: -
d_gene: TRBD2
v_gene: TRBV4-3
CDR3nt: TGCGCCAGCAGCCAAGATCTGGCGGGAGAAAGTTTGTGGTCCTACGAGCAGTACTTC
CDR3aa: CASSQDLAGESLWSYEQYF

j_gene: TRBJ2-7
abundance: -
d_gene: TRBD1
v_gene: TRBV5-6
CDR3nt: TGTGCCAGCAGCTCGACAGGGCCCGAGCAGTACTTC
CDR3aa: CASSSTGPEQYF

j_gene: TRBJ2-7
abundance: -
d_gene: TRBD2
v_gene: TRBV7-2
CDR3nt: TGTGCCAGCAGCATCCATAGCGGGGGGAGCTCCTACGAGCAGTACTTC
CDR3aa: CASSIHSGGSSYEQYF

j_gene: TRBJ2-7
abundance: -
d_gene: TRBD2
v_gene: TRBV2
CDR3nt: TGTGCCAGCAGTCCCCAGGTAGGGGAGGGCGAGCAGTACTTC
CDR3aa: CASSPQVGEGEQYF

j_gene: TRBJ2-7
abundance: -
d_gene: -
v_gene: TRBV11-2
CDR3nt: TGTGCCAGCAGCTTAGATCATCTGGTTGGGGACTACGAGCAGTACTTC
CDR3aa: CASSLDHLVGDYEQYF

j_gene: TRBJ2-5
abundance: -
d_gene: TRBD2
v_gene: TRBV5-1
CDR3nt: TGCGCCAGCAGCGGACTAGCGGAAGAGACCCAGTACTTC
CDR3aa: CASSGLAEETQYF

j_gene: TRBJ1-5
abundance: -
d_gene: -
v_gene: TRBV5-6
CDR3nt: TGTGCCAGCAGTCTTGCTGGGGGCAATCAGCCCCAGCATTTT
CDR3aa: CASSLAGGNQPQHF

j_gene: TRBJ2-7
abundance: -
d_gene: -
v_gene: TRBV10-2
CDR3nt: TGCGCCAGCACAGGGGCCCCCTACGAGCAGTACTTC
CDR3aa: CASTGAPYEQYF

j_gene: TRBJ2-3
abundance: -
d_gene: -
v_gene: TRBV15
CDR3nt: TGTGCCACCAGCAGAGGTGGGACAGATACGCAGTATTTT
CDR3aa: CATSRGGTDTQYF

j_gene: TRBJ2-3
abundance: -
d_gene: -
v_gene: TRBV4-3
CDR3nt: TGCGCCAGCAGCCAAGGGGGCTGGGCAGACACAGATACGCAGTATTTT
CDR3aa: CASSQGGWADTDTQYF

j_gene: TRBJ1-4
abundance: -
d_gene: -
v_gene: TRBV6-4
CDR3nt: TGTGCCAGCAGTGTCCGCAGAGGCACTAATGAAAAACTGTTTTTT
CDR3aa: CASSVRRGTNEKLFF

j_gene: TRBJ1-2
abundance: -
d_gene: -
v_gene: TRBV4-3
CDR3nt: TGCGCCAGCAGCCAAGTGGTACTCTATGGCTACACCTTC
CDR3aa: CASSQVVLYGYTF

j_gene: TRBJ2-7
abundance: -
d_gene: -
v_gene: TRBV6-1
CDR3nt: TGTGCCAGCATGACGGGACCAACGTCTGCCTACGAGCAGTACTTC
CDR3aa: CASMTGPTSAYEQYF

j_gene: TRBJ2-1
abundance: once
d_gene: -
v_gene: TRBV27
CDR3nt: TGTGCCAGCGCGAACCTCCAGGGTGTTGCCTACAATGAGCAGTTCTTC
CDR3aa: CASANLQGVAYNEQFF

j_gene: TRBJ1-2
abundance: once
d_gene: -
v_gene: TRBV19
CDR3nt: TGTGCCAGTAGTACCGGGGGTAGCTACACCTTC
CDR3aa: CASSTGGSYTF

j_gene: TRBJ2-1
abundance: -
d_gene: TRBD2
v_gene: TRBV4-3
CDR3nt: TGCGCCAGCAGCCAAGACCCGACTAGCGGGGGGCCTACGTCCTACAATGAGCAGTTCTTC
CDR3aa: CASSQDPTSGGPTSYNEQFF

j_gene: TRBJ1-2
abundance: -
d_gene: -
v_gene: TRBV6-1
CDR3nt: TGTGCCAGCACGTCCGCAGGTTTCTATGGCTACACCTTC
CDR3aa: CASTSAGFYGYTF

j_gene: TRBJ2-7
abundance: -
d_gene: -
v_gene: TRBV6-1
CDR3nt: TGTGCCACCACGAAGGACAGCAACTACGAGCAGTACTTC
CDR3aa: CATTKDSNYEQYF

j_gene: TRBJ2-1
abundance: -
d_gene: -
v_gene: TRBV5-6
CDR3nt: TGTGCCAGCAGCGCTTGGGGGCAAAATGAGCAGTTCTTC
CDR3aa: CASSAWGQNEQFF

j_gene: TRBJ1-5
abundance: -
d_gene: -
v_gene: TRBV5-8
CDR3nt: TGTGCCAGCAGCTCCACAGGCAAGGTTGGATATCAGCCCCAGCATTTT
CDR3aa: CASSSTGKVGYQPQHF

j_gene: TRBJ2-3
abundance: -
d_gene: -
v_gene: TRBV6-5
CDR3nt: TGTGCCAGCAGTTTCGGGGCTAGCACAGATACGCAGTATTTT
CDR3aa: CASSFGASTDTQYF

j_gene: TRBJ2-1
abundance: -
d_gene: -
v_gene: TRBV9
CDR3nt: TGTGCCAGCAGCCCCCAGGGCAATGAGCAGTTCTTC
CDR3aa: CASSPQGNEQFF

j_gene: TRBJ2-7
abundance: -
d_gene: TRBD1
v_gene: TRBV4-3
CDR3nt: TGCGCCAGCAGCCAAGGACAGGGAGAATTATACGAGCAGTACTTC
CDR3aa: CASSQGQGELYEQYF

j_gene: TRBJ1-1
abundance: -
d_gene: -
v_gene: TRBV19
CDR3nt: TGTGCCAGTAGTATAGGTTTGGGTGACTATGAAGCTTTCTTT
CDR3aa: CASSIGLGDYEAFF

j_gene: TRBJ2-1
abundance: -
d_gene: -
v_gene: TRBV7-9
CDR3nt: TGTGCCAGCAGCCTTCCCGGAGCGGGCAATGAGCAGTTCTTC
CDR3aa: CASSLPGAGNEQFF

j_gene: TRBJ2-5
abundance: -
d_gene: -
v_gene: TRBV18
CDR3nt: TGTGCCAGCGCAACCGACGGGGAAGAGACCCAGTACTTC
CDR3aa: CASATDGEETQYF

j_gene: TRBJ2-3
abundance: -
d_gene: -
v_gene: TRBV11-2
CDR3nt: TGTGCCAGCAGCCCCATTGGGGAGACACGCACAGATACGCAGTATTTT
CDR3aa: CASSPIGETRTDTQYF

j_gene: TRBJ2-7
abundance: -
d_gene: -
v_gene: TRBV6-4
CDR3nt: TGTGCCAGCTATATCGGGCTTCTCGGTTATTCTAGTGGGTCCTACGAGCAGTACTTC
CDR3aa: CASYIGLLGYSSGSYEQYF

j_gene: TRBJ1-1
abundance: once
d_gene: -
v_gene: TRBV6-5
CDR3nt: TGTGCCAGCAGGGAGGGACTGGCGAACACTGAAGCTTTCTTT
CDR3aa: CASREGLANTEAFF

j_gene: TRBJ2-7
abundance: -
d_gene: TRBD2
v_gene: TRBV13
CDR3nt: TGTGCCAGCAGCTTAGAAGGCCCGGGGGGCTACGAGCAGTACTTC
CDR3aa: CASSLEGPGGYEQYF

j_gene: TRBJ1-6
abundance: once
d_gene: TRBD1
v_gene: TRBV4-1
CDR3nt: TGCGCCAGCAGCCAAGATCGAACAGGGGAATCACCCCTCCACTTT
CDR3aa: CASSQDRTGESPLHF

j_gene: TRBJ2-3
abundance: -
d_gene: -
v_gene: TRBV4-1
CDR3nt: TGCGCCAGCGGCCCGCCACCCCTTTCTTTGGCAGATACGCAGTATTTT
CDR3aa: CASGPPPLSLADTQYF

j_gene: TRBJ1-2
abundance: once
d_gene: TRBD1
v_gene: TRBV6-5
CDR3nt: TGTGCCAGCAGTTACAGGGGGCAAGGCTACACCTTC
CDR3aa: CASSYRGQGYTF